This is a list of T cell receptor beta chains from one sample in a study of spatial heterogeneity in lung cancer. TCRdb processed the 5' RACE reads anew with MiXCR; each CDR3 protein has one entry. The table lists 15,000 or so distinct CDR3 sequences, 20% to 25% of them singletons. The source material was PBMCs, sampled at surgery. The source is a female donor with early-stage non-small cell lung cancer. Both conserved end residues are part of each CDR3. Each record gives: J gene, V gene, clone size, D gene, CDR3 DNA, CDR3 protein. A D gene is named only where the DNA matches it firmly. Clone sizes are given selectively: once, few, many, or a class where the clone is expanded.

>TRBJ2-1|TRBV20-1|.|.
TGCAGTGCTAGAGATCGACCGAGCTCCTACAATGAGCAGTTCTTC
CSARDRPSSYNEQFF
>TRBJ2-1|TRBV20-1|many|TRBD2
TGCAGTGCTAGGGATGCCCCCGGACTAGCAAGTAATGAGCAGTTCTTC
CSARDAPGLASNEQFF
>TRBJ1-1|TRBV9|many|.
TGTGCCAGCAGCGTAGTTGATCTTTCGGGCCCTGAAGCTTTCTTT
CASSVVDLSGPEAFF
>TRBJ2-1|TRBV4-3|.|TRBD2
TGCGCCAGCAGCCAAGACCCGGGACTAAATTACAATGAGCAGTTCTTC
CASSQDPGLNYNEQFF
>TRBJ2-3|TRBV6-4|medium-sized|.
TGTGCCAGCAGTGACGGAGAGGAGACAGATACGCAGTATTTT
CASSDGEETDTQYF
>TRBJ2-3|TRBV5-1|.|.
TGCGCCAGCAGCTTTACAGATACGCAGTATTTT
CASSFTDTQYF
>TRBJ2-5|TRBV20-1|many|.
TGCAGTGCCTCCCTGCGGCGGGGCGAGACCCAGTACTTC
CSASLRRGETQYF
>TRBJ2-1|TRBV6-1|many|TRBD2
TGTGCCAGCAGTGAAGCGGGCGGGAGTTGGGATGAGCAGTTCTTC
CASSEAGGSWDEQFF
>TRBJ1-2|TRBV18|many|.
TGTGCCAGCTCACCAATGGCAGGGAACTATGGCTACACCTTC
CASSPMAGNYGYTF
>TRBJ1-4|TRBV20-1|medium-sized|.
TGCAGTGCTCCTTCCTTGATACGAGGGACCAAGAATGAAAAACTGTTTTTT
CSAPSLIRGTKNEKLFF
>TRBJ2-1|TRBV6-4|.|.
TGTGCCAGCAGTGACTCTAGCGGACCCTACAATGAGCAGTTCTTC
CASSDSSGPYNEQFF
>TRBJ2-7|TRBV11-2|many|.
TGTGCCAGCAGCGCCGGGACTGATTCCTACGAGCAGTACTTC
CASSAGTDSYEQYF
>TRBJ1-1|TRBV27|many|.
TGTGCCAGCAGTCGATGGGACGGGGGGAGGGACACTGAAGCTTTCTTT
CASSRWDGGRDTEAFF
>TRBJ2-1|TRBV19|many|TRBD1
TGTGCCAGTAGTGTCATTCGACAGGGTGGCAATGAGCAGTTCTTC
CASSVIRQGGNEQFF
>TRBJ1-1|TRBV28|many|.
TGTGCCAGCAGTTTGGGAGGGTTTGAAGCTTTCTTT
CASSLGGFEAFF
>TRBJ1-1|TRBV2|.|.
TGTGCCACGATAACAGGAGGGAACACTGAAGCTTTCTTT
CATITGGNTEAFF
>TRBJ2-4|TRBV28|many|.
TGTGCCAGCACGACCCCCTCGACAGCCAAAAACATTCAGTACTTC
CASTTPSTAKNIQYF
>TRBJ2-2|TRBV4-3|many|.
TGCGCCAGCAGCCAAGAGAGACGGTCGGGGGAGCTGTTTTTT
CASSQERRSGELFF
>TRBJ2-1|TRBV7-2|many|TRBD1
TGTGCCAGCAGCGGAGGGACAGGGTCCTACAATGAGCAGTTCTTC
CASSGGTGSYNEQFF
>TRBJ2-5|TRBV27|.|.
TGTGCCAGCAGTTTAGCCGGAGGAGAGACCCAGTACTTC
CASSLAGGETQYF
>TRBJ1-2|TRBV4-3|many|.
TGCGCCAGCAGCCAAGCACAGGGCGCCTACACCTTC
CASSQAQGAYTF
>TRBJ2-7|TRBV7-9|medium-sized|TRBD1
TGTGCCAGCAGCCCCCCGACAGGGAGCTACGAGCAGTACTTC
CASSPPTGSYEQYF
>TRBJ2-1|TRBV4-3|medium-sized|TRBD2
TGCGCCAGCAGCCATGGCGGGAGGGGGAATGAGCAGTTCTTC
CASSHGGRGNEQFF
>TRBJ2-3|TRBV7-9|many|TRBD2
TGTGCCAGCAGCTCTACCTCCGGGACTAGTGGGACAGATACGCAGTATTTT
CASSSTSGTSGTDTQYF
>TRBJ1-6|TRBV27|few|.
TGTGCCAGCAGTGGACCAGGGTATAATTCACCCCTCCACTTT
CASSGPGYNSPLHF
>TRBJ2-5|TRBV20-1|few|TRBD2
TGCAGTGCTTTTCGCTTTAGCGGGGGGGCCCAAGAGACCCAGTACTTC
CSAFRFSGGAQETQYF
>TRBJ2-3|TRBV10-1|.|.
TGCGCCAGCAGTGAGTCGAGCCGGGGCCACTCGGGCACAGATACGCAGTATTTT
CASSESSRGHSGTDTQYF
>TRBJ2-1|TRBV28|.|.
TGTGCCAGCAGTTTCCAGACAGCCGGTGGGGGTGAGCAGTTCTTC
CASSFQTAGGGEQFF
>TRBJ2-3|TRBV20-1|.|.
TGCAGTGCTAGGGCTTTTGGGACCACAGATACGCAGTATTTT
CSARAFGTTDTQYF
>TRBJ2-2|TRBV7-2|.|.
TGTGCCAGCAGCTTCTTAGGGGGATTTACGGACACCGGGGAGCTGTTTTTT
CASSFLGGFTDTGELFF
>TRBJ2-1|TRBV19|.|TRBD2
TGTGCCAGTACCCCATCCGCGGGAGGGCCCTACAATGAGCAGTTCTTC
CASTPSAGGPYNEQFF
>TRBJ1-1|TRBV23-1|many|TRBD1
TGCGCCAGCAGTCAATCTTCGACAGGGTGGGGTTTCTTT
CASSQSSTGWGFF
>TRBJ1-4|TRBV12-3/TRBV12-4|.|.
TGTGCCAGCGGGGGGTCGGGAGGTTTTGGAGAAAAACTGTTTTTT
CASGGSGGFGEKLFF
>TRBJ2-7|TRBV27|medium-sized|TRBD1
TGTGCCAGCACTCAATGGGGACAGGGGGCCTCCGAGCAGTACTTC
CASTQWGQGASEQYF
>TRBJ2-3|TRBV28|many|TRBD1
TGTGCCAGCAGTACCCGACAGGGGGCCACAGATACGCAGTATTTT
CASSTRQGATDTQYF
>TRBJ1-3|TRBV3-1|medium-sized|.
TGTGCCAGCAGCCACCCGACAGAAGAGAACACCATATATTTT
CASSHPTEENTIYF
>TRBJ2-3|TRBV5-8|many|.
TGTGCCAGCAGCTTCCATCTAAGTGCAGATACGCAGTATTTT
CASSFHLSADTQYF
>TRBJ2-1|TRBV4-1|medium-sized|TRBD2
TGCGCCAGCAGCCTCCCGGGGGGAGCGGGAGAGGGGTACGGTGAGCAGTTCTTC
CASSLPGGAGEGYGEQFF
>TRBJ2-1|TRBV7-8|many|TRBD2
TGTGCCAGCAGTCTGGCTACTAGCGGCTTCTCCTACAATGAGCAGTTCTTC
CASSLATSGFSYNEQFF
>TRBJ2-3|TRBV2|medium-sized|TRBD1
TGTGCCAGCACAGGGGGCGCAGATACGCAGTATTTT
CASTGGADTQYF
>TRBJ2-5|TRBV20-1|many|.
TGCAGTGCTAGAACCCTCAACGGAGAGACCCAGTACTTC
CSARTLNGETQYF
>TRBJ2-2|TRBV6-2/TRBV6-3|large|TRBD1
TGTGCCAGCAGTCCTCCCGGACAGGGGATCGGGGAGCTGTTTTTT
CASSPPGQGIGELFF
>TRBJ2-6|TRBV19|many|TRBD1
TGTGCCAGTACCGGAAAACCGGGACAGGACTCTGGGGCCAACGTCCTGACTTTC
CASTGKPGQDSGANVLTF
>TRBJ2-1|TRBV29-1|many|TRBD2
TGCAGCGTTAGCGTAGCGGGAGGGCGGTATGAGCAGTTCTTC
CSVSVAGGRYEQFF
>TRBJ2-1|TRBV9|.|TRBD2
TGTGCCAGCAGCTACAGCGGGAACTCCTACAATGAGCAGTTCTTC
CASSYSGNSYNEQFF
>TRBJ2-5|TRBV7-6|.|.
TGTGCCAGCTCCCCTGTGAGGGGAGAGACCCAGTACTTC
CASSPVRGETQYF
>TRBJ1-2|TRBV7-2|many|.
TGTGCCAGCAGCCTGACCGGGACGGCCAACTATGGCTACACCTTC
CASSLTGTANYGYTF
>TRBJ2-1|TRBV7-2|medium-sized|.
TGTGCCAGCAGCCTTCTCAATGAGCAGTTCTTC
CASSLLNEQFF
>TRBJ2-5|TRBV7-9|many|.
TGTGCCAGCAGCTCAAATTACCGGACCCAGTACTTC
CASSSNYRTQYF
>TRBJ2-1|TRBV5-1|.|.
TGCGCCAGCAGCCCAACGAGAGCGGGTAACCGTCGGAATGAGCAGTTCTTC
CASSPTRAGNRRNEQFF
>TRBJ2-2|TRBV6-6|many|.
TGTGCCAGCAGGCCCACCGGGACACCTAACACCGGGGAGCTGTTTTTT
CASRPTGTPNTGELFF
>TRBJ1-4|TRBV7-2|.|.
TGTGCCAGCAGCTTAGATAGCGCTGGGGTTAGGGAAAAACTGTTTTTT
CASSLDSAGVREKLFF
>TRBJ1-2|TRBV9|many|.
TGTGCCAGCAGCCCGAACTTACACCCCACTGGCTACACCTTC
CASSPNLHPTGYTF
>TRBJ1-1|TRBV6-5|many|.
TGTGCCAGCAGTTACGAACTACGGGGCTACACTGAAGCTTTCTTT
CASSYELRGYTEAFF
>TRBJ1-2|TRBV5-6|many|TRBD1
TGTGCCAGCAGTTCGCGGGGTCAGGGGGCTTACGGCTACACCTTC
CASSSRGQGAYGYTF